A single sample gave rise to the 6 T cell receptor beta chains below, sequenced in a study of shared clonotypes between healthy human individuals. The table came from immunoSEQ multiplex PCR; TCRdb's copy has only in-frame clones and leaves some out. This sample has roughly 490,000 clones, with roughly 85% found just once. The sequenced material came from PBMCs. Every receptor here comes from a woman aged 40 to 50 in good health. Some clones in this sample may be carry-over from other donors' samples.

This chain connects TRBV5-1 to TRBJ2-2; 7 bases map to TRBD2. Germline V gene sequence: CDR1 SGHRS, CDR2 YFSETQ. The V gene end was trimmed by 1 base and the J gene end by 4 bases; junction bases not matched to a gene: 7. This CDR3 comprises 16 residues. The DNA of the CDR3 is TGCGCCAGCAGCTTGCAGGCGGGAGCGGGCACCGGGGAGCTGTTTTTT. Translation gives CASSLQAGAGTGELFF.

This rearrangement joins TRBV29-1 to TRBJ1-2; no clear D. Trimming shortened V by 4 bases and J by 2 bases, and 8 bases separated the two germline ends. The CDR3 consists of 12 residues. The germline gives CDR1 SQVTM, CDR2 ANQGSEA. CDR3 coding DNA: TGCAGCGTTGTTTCAGGAAACTATGGCTACACCTTC. This gives the protein CSVVSGNYGYTF.

The chain uses TRBV11-2 and TRBJ2-2; 10 nucleotides line up with TRBD2. V lost 2 bases, J lost 4 bases, and 7 bases stayed unmatched. CDR3 length: 17 amino acids. Germline V gene sequence: CDR1 SGHAT, CDR2 FQNNGV. The CDR3 coding sequence is TGTGCCAGCAGCTTACTCCTAGCGGGAGTGGGCACCGGGGAGCTGTTTTTT. Translated, it gives CASSLLLAGVGTGELFF.

The rearrangement uses TRBV7-8 and TRBJ2-5; 10 nucleotides line up with TRBD1. Germline CDR1 and CDR2: SGHVS and FQNEAQ. V shed 0 bases, J shed 5 bases, and the junction held 3 bases outside the gene matches. This CDR3 is built from 15 residues. CDR3 sequence: CASSLATGGAETQYF. In DNA, the CDR3 is TGTGCCAGCAGCTTAGCGACAGGGGGCGCGGAGACCCAGTACTTC.

This chain connects TRBV9 to TRBJ2-2; possibly TRBD2 for D (5 bases). The ends were cut back, 2 bases at V and 6 bases at J, with 11 bases in the middle. This CDR3 is 14 amino acids long. CDR1 is SGDLS, CDR2 YYNGEE, per germline. In nucleotides, the CDR3 is TGTGCCAGCAGCGTTGGGCTAGCCGCCGGGGAGCTGTTTTTT. This encodes CASSVGLAAGELFF.

V usage is TRBV27 and J usage is TRBJ2-5; D possibly corresponds to TRBD1 (6 bases). CDR3 length: 12 amino acids. Germline CDR1 and CDR2: MNHEY and SMNVEV (reference sequence). The V gene lost 4 bases and the J gene lost 5 bases, with 8 bases spanning the gap. CDR3 loop: CASSSTGETQYF. The CDR3 DNA reads as TGTGCCAGCAGTTCTACAGGGGAGACCCAGTACTTC.